The 24 T cell receptor beta chains reported below all come from one sample, sequenced in a study of T cell changes during pregnancy in multiple sclerosis. Method: immunoSEQ multiplex PCR; TCRdb's copy keeps in-frame clones and lacks some. This sample has approximately 60,000 clones; roughly 93% occur once, and the top ten carry 1% to 1.5%. Sequenced here: peripheral blood, sampled in the second trimester of pregnancy. Receptors originate from a female donor with multiple sclerosis, enrolled in a pregnancy study.

V and J are TRBV2 and TRBJ2-7; a weak D match, TRBD1 (6 bases). The V end was cut by 1 base, the J end by 4 bases, with 11 bases between. Germline V gives CDR1 SNHLY, CDR2 FYNNEI. CDR3 length: 14 residues. This CDR3 is CASSEGVRGYEQYF. CDR3 nucleotide sequence: TGTGCCAGCAGTGAAGGGGTGAGGGGGTACGAGCAGTACTTC.

J is TRBJ1-5 and V is TRBV2; the D is unclear. The V end was cut by 3 bases, the J end by 3 bases, with 15 bases between. Germline CDR1 reads SNHLY; CDR2 reads FYNNEI. The CDR3 length is 16 residues. CDR3 in amino acids: CASSDFLVGSNQPQHF. The DNA of the CDR3 is TGTGCCAGCAGTGATTTCCTCGTGGGCTCCAATCAGCCCCAGCATTTT.

V gene TRBV2 combines with J gene TRBJ1-1; D call uncertain. The germline V gene encodes CDR1 SNHLY and CDR2 FYNNEI. V was cut by 1 base and J by 5 bases, with 5 bases left in between. CDR3 size: 12 residues. The CDR3 sequence: CASSEELTEAFF. CDR3 DNA: TGTGCCAGCAGTGAAGAGCTAACTGAAGCTTTCTTT.

This clone came up once. The chain is built from TRBV18 and TRBJ1-1; no reliable D call. Trimming took off 6 bases at V and 5 bases at J, with 13 bases between the two ends. CDR1 is KGHSH, CDR2 LQKENI, per germline. The CDR3 consists of 13 residues. This CDR3 is CASSISEETEAFF. CDR3 bases: TGTGCCAGCTCCATATCGGAGGAGACTGAAGCTTTCTTT.

This clone was detected once. The chain couples TRBV7-9 to TRBJ1-4; 9 bases align to TRBD1. The CDR3 has 13 amino acids. Germline loops: CDR1 SEHNR, CDR2 FQNEAQ (reference sequence). The V and J ends lost 6 bases and 8 bases, in that order; junction bases with no gene match: 4. CDR3 in amino acids: CASRGDRDEKLFF. The DNA for the CDR3 is TGTGCCAGCAGGGGGGACAGGGACGAAAAACTGTTTTTT.

The J gene is TRBJ1-2, the V gene TRBV10-3; D is undetermined. V was trimmed by 2 bases and J by 0 bases, leaving 10 bases between them. Germline V gives CDR1 ENHRY, CDR2 SYGVKD. This CDR3 is built from 15 residues. This chain's CDR3 is CAISEGERANYGYTF. The DNA for the CDR3 is TGTGCCATCAGTGAGGGGGAGAGAGCTAACTATGGCTACACCTTC.

This chain connects TRBV7-2 to TRBJ2-7; 9 bases map to TRBD2. V shed 1 base, J shed 0 bases, and the junction held 4 bases outside the gene matches. Germline V gene data show CDR1 as SGHTA and CDR2 as FQGNSA. This CDR3 has 16 amino acids. CDR3 in DNA: TGTGCCAGCAGCTTAGAAGGCGGGGGGGCCTCCTACGAGCAGTACTTC. Translation gives CASSLEGGGASYEQYF.

The CDR3 spells CASRQGTAAGQPQHF. The CDR3 nucleotides are TGTGCCAGCAGGCAAGGGACAGCCGCAGGTCAGCCCCAGCATTTT. This sequence joins TRBV7-8 and TRBJ1-5; TRBD1 matches 7 bases. J lost 6 bases, V lost 6 bases, and 11 bases had no gene match. The CDR3 consists of 15 residues. Germline CDR1 reads SGHVS; CDR2 reads FQNEAQ.

The chain carries TRBV9 and TRBJ1-3; TRBD1 matches at 7 bases. J was trimmed by 4 bases and V by 4 bases; bases with no gene match: 5. CDR1 is SGDLS, CDR2 YYNGEE, per germline. The CDR3 runs 14 residues. The CDR3 reads CASSPRDSGNTIYF. In DNA form, the CDR3 reads TGTGCCAGCAGCCCTAGGGACAGCGGAAACACCATATATTTT.

This clone was detected only a few times. The V and J genes are TRBV28 and TRBJ2-2; D ambiguous. Trimming stripped 8 bases from V and 7 bases from J, with 14 bases between. Germline CDR1 is MDHEN and CDR2 is SYDVKM. The CDR3 loop spans 13 amino acids. CDR3 amino acids: CASRPQLRGELFF. CDR3 DNA sequence: TGTGCCAGCCGCCCCCAACTCCGCGGGGAGCTGTTTTTT.

This clone showed up just once. The chain is built from TRBV29-1 and TRBJ2-2, with 10 bases fitting TRBD1. The junction had 3 bases not matched to a gene; V was cut back by 7 bases and J by 4 bases. This CDR3 is 13 amino acids long. In germline, CDR1 is SQVTM, CDR2 ANQGSEA. CDR3 in DNA: TGCAGCGCAGGGACAGGGGCCACCGGGGAGCTGTTTTTT. It encodes CSAGTGATGELFF.

The count of this clone is one. The chain is built from TRBV5-6 and TRBJ2-3; 9 nucleotides line up with TRBD2. CDR1 SGHDT and CDR2 YYEEEE come from the germline V gene. The CDR3 totals 13 residues. The trim removed 1 base at V and 6 bases at J, leaving 0 bases unmatched. In nucleotides, the CDR3 is TGTGCCAGCAGCTTGAGCGGGGGGGATACGCAGTATTTT. Its translation: CASSLSGGDTQYF.

The chain recombines TRBV10-1 with TRBJ1-5, with D perhaps TRBD1 (5 bases). CDR3 length equals 13 residues. Germline V CDR1 and CDR2: WNHNN, SYGVQD (reference sequence). Trimming stripped 5 bases from V and 5 bases from J, with 10 bases between. The DNA of the CDR3 is TGCGCCAGCAGTCCGGGGGAAGATCAGCCCCAGCATTTT. Protein: CASSPGEDQPQHF.

The chain is built from TRBV19 and TRBJ1-1; D may be TRBD1 (6 bases). The germline CDR1 and CDR2 sequences are LNHDA and SQIVND (reference sequence). Trimming stripped 6 bases from V and 4 bases from J, with 12 bases between. This CDR3 is 13 amino acids long. CDR3 sequence (DNA): TGTGCCAGTAGCATATCCAGGGGCACTGAAGCTTTCTTT. The encoded protein is CASSISRGTEAFF.

The J gene is TRBJ1-1, the V gene TRBV28, with a weak D call TRBD1 (6 bases). Germline CDR1 MDHEN, CDR2 SYDVKM. The CDR3 totals 17 residues. V lost 6 bases to trimming and J lost 6 bases, with 26 bases between them. The CDR3 DNA sequence: TGTGCCAGCAGGACAAACAGGGCCCTACCGGTGATCGCTGAAGCTTTCTTT. Translated: CASRTNRALPVIAEAFF.

V gene TRBV2 combines with J gene TRBJ1-1, with 9 positions matching TRBD1. The CDR3 runs to 13 residues. Germline CDR1 and CDR2: SNHLY and FYNNEI. V was pared by 6 bases and J by 1 base, with 0 bases of the junction left unmatched. In DNA form, the CDR3 reads TGTGCCAGCAGGGACAGGGGGAACACTGAAGCTTTCTTT. This codes for CASRDRGNTEAFF. Supplemented by reference TRBV2 and TRBJ1-1, the full variable domain reads EPEVTQTPSHQVTQMGQEVILRCVPISNHLYFYWYRQILGQKVEFLVSFYNNEISEKSEIFDDQFSVERPDGSNFTLKIRSTKLEDSAMYFCASRDRGNTEAFFGQGTRLTVV.

V usage is TRBV4-1 and J usage is TRBJ1-5; TRBD1 matches 8 bases. There are 15 residues in the CDR3. V lost 2 bases to trimming and J lost 7 bases; unmatched junction nucleotides: 7. Germline-derived CDR1 and CDR2 are MGHRA and YSYEKL. CDR3 sequence: CASSQSDREGQPQHF. The CDR3 DNA reads as TGCGCCAGCAGCCAATCGGACAGGGAGGGACAGCCCCAGCATTTT.

This clone was found once. This chain links TRBV30 with TRBJ1-2, with 9 bases identical to TRBD1. The CDR3 is 13 amino acids. Trimming at V came to 5 bases and at J to 5 bases, leaving 6 bases not matched to a gene. The germline CDR1 and CDR2 sequences are GTSNPN and SVGIG (reference sequence). Here the CDR3 DNA reads TGTGCCTGGGACAGGGGGGGCGTTTATGGCTACACCTTC. Its protein is CAWDRGGVYGYTF.

The chain recombines TRBV18 with TRBJ1-6; tentative D call: TRBD1 (5 bases). Germline values: CDR1 KGHSH, CDR2 LQKENI. The V gene lost 1 base and the J gene lost 7 bases, with 17 bases spanning the gap. This CDR3 is 17 amino acids long. CDR3 region: CASSPLSLAGLNSPLHF. DNA for the CDR3: TGTGCCAGCTCACCACTCTCGCTCGCAGGGTTAAATTCACCCCTCCACTTT.

V and J are TRBV4-1 and TRBJ2-1; D possibly corresponds to TRBD2 (5 bases). Germline CDR1 reads MGHRA; CDR2 reads YSYEKL. This CDR3 comprises 16 residues. Trimming removed 3 bases at V and 6 bases at J, with 18 bases between. CDR3 protein: CASSQRVPNLSNEQFF. In DNA form, the CDR3 reads TGCGCCAGCAGCCAGAGGGTTCCTAACTTGAGCAATGAGCAGTTCTTC.

This chain links TRBV9 with TRBJ2-3; possibly TRBD2 for D (5 bases). V was cut by 4 bases and J by 4 bases, with 10 bases left in between. There are 13 residues in the CDR3. Germline V gene data show CDR1 as SGDLS and CDR2 as YYNGEE. The CDR3 loop reads CASSSRGPDTQYF. The CDR3 DNA reads TGTGCCAGCAGCTCCCGGGGTCCAGATACGCAGTATTTT.

This chain connects TRBV15 to TRBJ2-1, with D perhaps matching TRBD2 (6 bases). V lost 0 bases and J 0 bases, leaving 9 bases between the germline ends. Germline V lookup: CDR1 LNHNV, CDR2 YYDKDF (reference sequence). The CDR3 covers 16 residues. CDR3 sequence (DNA): TGTGCCACCAGCAGAGATGGGGGGAGCTCCTACAATGAGCAGTTCTTC. As protein: CATSRDGGSSYNEQFF.

V and J are TRBV6-4 and TRBJ1-2; tentative D call: TRBD1 (6 bases). Germline loops: CDR1 MRHNA, CDR2 SNTAGT. This CDR3 comprises 14 residues. Deletions cut 3 bases from V and 0 bases from J, with 8 bases between. The CDR3 DNA sequence: TGTGCCAGCAGTGAGACAGGCCCTAACTATGGCTACACCTTC. Its translation is CASSETGPNYGYTF.

This chain joins TRBV12-5 and TRBJ1-1; 10 nucleotides agree with TRBD1. The CDR3 consists of 15 residues. The V and J ends lost 5 bases and 3 bases, in that order; junction bases with no gene match: 6. Germline CDR1 is LGHNT and CDR2 is FRNRAP. The CDR3 DNA sequence: TGTGCTAGTGGTCCGGGACAGGGGTCGGACACTGAAGCTTTCTTT. Protein product: CASGPGQGSDTEAFF.